The TCR beta chain described here comes from a study of siplizumab effects on memory and regulatory T cells. Sequencing was performed with immunoSEQ multiplex PCR; in TCRdb, only in-frame clones are kept and a portion is missing. The sample lists more than 95,000 clones; 90% to 95% were seen once. Remarks on this clone: Its antigen remains unidentified.

Findings and limits, study-wide: Siplizumab brought about a significant reduction in alloreactive sequences traceable to unstimulated CD4+ memory cells. Siplizumab conditions gave an average of approximately 70% Treg-derived mappable alloreactive CD4+ clones, versus 25% to 30% for controls. A naive or memory phenotype could not be assigned to roughly 80-97% of the proliferating CD4+ or CD8+ clones.

Germline CDR1 MNHNS, CDR2 SASEGT. The CDR3 length is 12 residues. V was clipped by 3 bases and J by 7 bases, with 10 bases between them. The chain carries TRBV6-1 and TRBJ2-7; no firm D call. The receptor comes from a human donor in good health. The sequenced sample consisted of non-Treg CD4+ T cells sorted from blood. The CDR3 loop is CASSDNAGEQYF. The CDR3 DNA follows: TGTGCCAGCAGTGACAACGCCGGGGAGCAGTACTTC.